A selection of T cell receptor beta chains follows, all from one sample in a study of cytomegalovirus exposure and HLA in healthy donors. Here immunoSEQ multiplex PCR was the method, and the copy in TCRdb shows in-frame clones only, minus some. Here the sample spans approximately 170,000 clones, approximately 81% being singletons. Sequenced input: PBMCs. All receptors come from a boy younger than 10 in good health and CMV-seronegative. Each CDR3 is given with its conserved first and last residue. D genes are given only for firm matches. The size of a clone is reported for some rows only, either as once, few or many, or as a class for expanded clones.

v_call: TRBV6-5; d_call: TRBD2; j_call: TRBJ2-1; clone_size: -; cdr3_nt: TGTGCCAGCAGTTCGGGACTAGCGGGAGAGGAGCAGTTCTTC; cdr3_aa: CASSSGLAGEEQFF
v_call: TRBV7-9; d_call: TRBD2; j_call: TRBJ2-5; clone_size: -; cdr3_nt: TGTGCCAGCAGCTCGCTACTAGCGGGAAGTCAAGAGACCCAGTACTTC; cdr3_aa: CASSSLLAGSQETQYF
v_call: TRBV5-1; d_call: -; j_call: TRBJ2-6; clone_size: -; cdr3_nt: TGCGCCAGCAGCTTCACAGGAGCTGGGGCCAACGTCCTGACTTTC; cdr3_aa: CASSFTGAGANVLTF
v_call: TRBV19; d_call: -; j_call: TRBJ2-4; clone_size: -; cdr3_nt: TGTGCCAGTAGTCCAGCTCAATACAGGGTAGAGAAAAACATTCAGTACTTC; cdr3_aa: CASSPAQYRVEKNIQYF
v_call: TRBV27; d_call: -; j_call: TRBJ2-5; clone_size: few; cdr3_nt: TGTGCCAGCATGTGGTATTGGGGCCCTCAAGAGACCCAGTACTTC; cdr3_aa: CASMWYWGPQETQYF
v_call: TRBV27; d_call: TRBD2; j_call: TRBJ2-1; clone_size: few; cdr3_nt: TGTGCCAGCAGTTTCGAGACTAGCGGTTTCAATGAGCAGTTCTTC; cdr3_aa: CASSFETSGFNEQFF
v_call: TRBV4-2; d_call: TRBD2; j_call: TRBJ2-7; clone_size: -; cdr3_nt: TGTGCCAGCAGCCCCAATCCCGCGGGGGCCTACGAGCAGTACTTC; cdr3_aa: CASSPNPAGAYEQYF
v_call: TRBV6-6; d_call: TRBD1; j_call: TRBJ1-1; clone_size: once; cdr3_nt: TGTGCCAGCAGCCGACAGGGGAAGAACACTGAAGCTTTCTTT; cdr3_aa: CASSRQGKNTEAFF
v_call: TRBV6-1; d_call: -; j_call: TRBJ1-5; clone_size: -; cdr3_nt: TGTGCCAGCAGTGAAACGGGGGTCAGCAATCAGCCCCAGCATTTT; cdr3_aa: CASSETGVSNQPQHF
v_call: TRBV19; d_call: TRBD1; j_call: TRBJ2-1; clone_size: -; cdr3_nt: TGTGCCAGTAGTGGTTGGCTGGGGACAGGGAGTCCCAATGAGCAGTTCTTC; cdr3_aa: CASSGWLGTGSPNEQFF
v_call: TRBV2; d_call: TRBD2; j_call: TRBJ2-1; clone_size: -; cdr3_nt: TGTGCCAGCAGTGAAACTAGCGGGAGGGCCAGGGATGAGCAGTTCTTC; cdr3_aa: CASSETSGRARDEQFF
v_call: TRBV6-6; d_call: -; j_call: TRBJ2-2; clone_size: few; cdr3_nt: TGTGCCAGCAGGGCACCGGGACCGGGGGTCACCGGGGAGCTGTTTTTT; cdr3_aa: CASRAPGPGVTGELFF
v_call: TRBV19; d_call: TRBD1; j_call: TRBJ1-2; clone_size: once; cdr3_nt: TGTGCCAGTAGTATCGGGACAGCTAACTATGGCTACACCTTC; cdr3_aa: CASSIGTANYGYTF